This T cell receptor beta chain was observed in a study of vaccination effects on CD4 cells after COVID-19. CD4+ T cell isolation took place after 10 days of culture. All participants had two doses of either the BNT162b2 or mRNA-1273 vaccine. Concerning this clone: As yet, its antigen is unknown.

Data came from immunoSEQ multiplex PCR; TCRdb stores just in-frame clones and leaves some out. The table lists about 45,000 clones, approximately 70% of them singletons, with 9.5% to 10% in the top ten. Germline V CDR1 and CDR2: SGHVS, FQNEAQ. The CDR3 is made up of 16 amino acids. Trimming removed 0 bases at V and 8 bases at J, with 17 bases between. Overall study findings and caveats: The study got few convalescent patients and did not collect any early post-infection timepoints. Late after vaccination, infection- and vaccine-induced clones showed marked clonal contraction.

The source was CD4+ T cells from PBMCs cultured without peptide, collected after COVID-19 vaccination. The chain combines TRBV7-8 with TRBJ2-1; D gene unclear. This receptor was obtained from a human donor who received a COVID-19 vaccine. The CDR3 protein is CASSLAGYYPMDEQFF. DNA of the CDR3: TGTGCCAGCAGCTTAGCGGGTTACTACCCCATGGATGAGCAGTTCTTC.